This T cell receptor beta chain was captured by sequencing in a study of blood T cell repertoires in COVID-19. Whole-study context: COVID-19 samples collected from the United States, Italy and Spain covered acute and convalescent phases. PBMCs, B-cell-depleted T cells, or T cells provided the cDNA or gDNA that made up the material.

The V end was cut by 4 bases, the J end by 2 bases, with 9 bases between. CDR3 length: 14 residues. From germline, CDR1 is SGHRS and CDR2 YFSETQ. Per the original data handling: Amplification with reference gene primers provided the estimates of nucleated cell counts. Data came from immunoSEQ multiplex PCR; TCRdb stores just in-frame clones and leaves some out. V, J and clone size were drawn from that table, and D and trimming were deduced from the DNA. The profile covers 250,000 to 300,000 clones, with roughly 80% appearing a single time and about 4.5% taken by the ten largest. This TCR was recovered from a man aged 55 to 70 who had recovered from COVID-19. Sequencing was carried out using peripheral blood. The rearrangement uses TRBV5-1 and TRBJ2-2; D is possibly TRBD2 (6 bases). The CDR3 coding sequence is TGCGCCAGCAGCCGGGACTTCAACACCGGGGAGCTGTTTTTT. It specifies CASSRDFNTGELFF.